This TCR beta chain was observed in a study of human T cells and chemical hapten exposure. Unique molecular identifiers were affixed to discrete cDNA molecules within the library. Authors' processing steps: Ranging from roughly 23,224 to 700,000, TCR counts per sample had a median value of around 100,000. TCRdb fed the RACE reads into MiXCR, producing one record per CDR3 protein. The V and J calls reflect TCRdb's pipeline rather than the authors' work. The table shows about 52,000 distinct CDR3 sequences, with roughly a tenth occurring only once. This CDR3 contains 17 residues. Germline V gives CDR1 SGHRS, CDR2 YFSETQ. The V gene lost 0 bases and the J gene lost 8 bases, with 21 bases spanning the gap. Findings and caveats of the study: Expanded TCRs were compared with controls, and the expanded TCRs formed significantly more large CDR3 similarity clusters. Donors, who had alopecia, may show an immune response that differs from healthy people's.

The time point here: patch test 3, about 24 weeks after DPC sensitization. Treatment denoted: therapeutic diphenylcyclopropenone sensitization with weekly scalp DPC. The table lists this clonotype with many counts. Antigen: not known. This chain joins TRBV5-1 and TRBJ2-1, with D possibly being TRBD1 (5 bases). This TCR derives from a woman between 40 and 50 years old with alopecia areata. Some clones in this sample may be carry-over from other donors' samples. Sequenced here: whole blood, sampled in connection with sensitization to the hapten diphenylcyclopropenone (DPC). CDR3: CASSLAHGQEFVDEQFF. The DNA of the CDR3 is TGCGCCAGCAGCTTGGCCCACGGACAAGAGTTTGTCGATGAGCAGTTCTTC.